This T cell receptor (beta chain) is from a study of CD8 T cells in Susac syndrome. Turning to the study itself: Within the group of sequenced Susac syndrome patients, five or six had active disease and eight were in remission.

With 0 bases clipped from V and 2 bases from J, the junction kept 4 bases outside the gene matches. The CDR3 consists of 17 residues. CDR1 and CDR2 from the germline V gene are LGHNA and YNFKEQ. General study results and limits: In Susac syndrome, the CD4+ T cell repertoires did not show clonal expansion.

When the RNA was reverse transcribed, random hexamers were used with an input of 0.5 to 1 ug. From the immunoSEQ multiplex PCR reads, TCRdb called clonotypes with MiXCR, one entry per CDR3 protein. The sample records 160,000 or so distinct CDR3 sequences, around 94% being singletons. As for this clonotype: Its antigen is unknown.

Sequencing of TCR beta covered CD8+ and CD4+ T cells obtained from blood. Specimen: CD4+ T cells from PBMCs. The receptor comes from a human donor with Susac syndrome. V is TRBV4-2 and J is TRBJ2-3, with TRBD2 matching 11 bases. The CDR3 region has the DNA TGTGCCAGCAGCCAAGATCTAGCGGGAGGATTCACAGATACGCAGTATTTT. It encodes CASSQDLAGGFTDTQYF.